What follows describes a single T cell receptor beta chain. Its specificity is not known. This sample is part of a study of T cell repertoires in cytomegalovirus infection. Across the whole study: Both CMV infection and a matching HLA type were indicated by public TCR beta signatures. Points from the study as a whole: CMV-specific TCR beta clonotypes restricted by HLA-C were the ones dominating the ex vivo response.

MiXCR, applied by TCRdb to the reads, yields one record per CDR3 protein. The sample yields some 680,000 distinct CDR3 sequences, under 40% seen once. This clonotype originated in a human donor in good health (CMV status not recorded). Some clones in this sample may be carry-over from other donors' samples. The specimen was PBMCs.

The DNA for the CDR3 is TGTGCCAGCAGTGAATTGGCGGGAGGTCCAGACGAGCAGTACTTC. Amino acid sequence: CASSELAGGPDEQYF. V is TRBV6-1 and J is TRBJ2-7; 8 positions agree with TRBD2. The CDR3 is 15 residues long. J lost 5 bases, V lost 2 bases, and 8 bases had no gene match. Germline V gives CDR1 MNHNS, CDR2 SASEGT.